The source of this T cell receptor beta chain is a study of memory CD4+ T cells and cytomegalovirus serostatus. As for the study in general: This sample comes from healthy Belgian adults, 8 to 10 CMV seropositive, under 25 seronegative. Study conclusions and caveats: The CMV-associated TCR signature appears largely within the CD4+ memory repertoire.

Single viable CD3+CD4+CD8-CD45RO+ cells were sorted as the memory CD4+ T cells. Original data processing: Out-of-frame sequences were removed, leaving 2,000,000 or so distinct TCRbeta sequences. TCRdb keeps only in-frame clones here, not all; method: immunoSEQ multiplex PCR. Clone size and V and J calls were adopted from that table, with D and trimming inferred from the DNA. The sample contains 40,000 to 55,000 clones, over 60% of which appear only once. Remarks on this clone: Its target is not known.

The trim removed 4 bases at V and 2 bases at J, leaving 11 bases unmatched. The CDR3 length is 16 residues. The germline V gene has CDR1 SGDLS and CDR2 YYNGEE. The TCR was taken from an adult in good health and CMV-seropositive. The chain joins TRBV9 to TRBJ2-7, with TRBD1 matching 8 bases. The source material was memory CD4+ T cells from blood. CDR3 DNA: TGTGCCAGCAGCCCGAGACAGGGGCCAGTCACCTACGAGCAGTACTTC. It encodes CASSPRQGPVTYEQYF.